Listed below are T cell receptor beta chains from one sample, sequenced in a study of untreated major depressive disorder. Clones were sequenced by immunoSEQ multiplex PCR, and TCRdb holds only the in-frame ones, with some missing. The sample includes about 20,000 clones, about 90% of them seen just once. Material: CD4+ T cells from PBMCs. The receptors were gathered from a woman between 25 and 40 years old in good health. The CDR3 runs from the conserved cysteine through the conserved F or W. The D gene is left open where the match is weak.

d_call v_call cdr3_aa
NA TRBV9 CASSVGGSTDTQYF
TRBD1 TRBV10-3 CATLPATGEGYEQYF
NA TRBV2 CASSLIDRANYGYTF
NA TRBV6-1 CASSEIPAQETQYF
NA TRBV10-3 CAIRDSVRQLTGELFF
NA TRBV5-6 CASSLGAQGNNEQYF
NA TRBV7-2 CASSRPQGDNEQFF
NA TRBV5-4 CASSSGGAFSGNTIYF
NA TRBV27 CASSFLNRGGYTF
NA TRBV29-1 CSVESGMNTEAFF
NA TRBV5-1 CASSLTTDLDGYTF
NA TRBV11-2 CASSYGGDYGYTF
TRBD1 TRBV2 CASNPAGGQGSPLHF
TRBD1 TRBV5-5 CASSSGQGNEKLFF
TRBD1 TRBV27 CASSLEAGGAVWYGYTF
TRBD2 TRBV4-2 CASSRNSGYPEPAQYF
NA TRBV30 CAWRGEVNTEAFF
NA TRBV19 CASSPTGGANYGYTF
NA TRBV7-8 CASSLGGSFTGELFF
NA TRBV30 CACRDKIYEQYF
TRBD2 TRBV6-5 CASSYSGRRAYEQYF
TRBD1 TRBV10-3 CAISESTGQGREGYTF
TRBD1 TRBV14 CASRSGQGFDTQYF
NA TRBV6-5 CASRNNRDLVDEQFF
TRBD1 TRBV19 CASTDRGWVNTEAFF
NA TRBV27 CASSLSANYEQYF
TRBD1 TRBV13 CASSAHISQGNEQFF
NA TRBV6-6 CASSPRGAREQYF
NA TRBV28 CASSRPTWTIYTEAFF